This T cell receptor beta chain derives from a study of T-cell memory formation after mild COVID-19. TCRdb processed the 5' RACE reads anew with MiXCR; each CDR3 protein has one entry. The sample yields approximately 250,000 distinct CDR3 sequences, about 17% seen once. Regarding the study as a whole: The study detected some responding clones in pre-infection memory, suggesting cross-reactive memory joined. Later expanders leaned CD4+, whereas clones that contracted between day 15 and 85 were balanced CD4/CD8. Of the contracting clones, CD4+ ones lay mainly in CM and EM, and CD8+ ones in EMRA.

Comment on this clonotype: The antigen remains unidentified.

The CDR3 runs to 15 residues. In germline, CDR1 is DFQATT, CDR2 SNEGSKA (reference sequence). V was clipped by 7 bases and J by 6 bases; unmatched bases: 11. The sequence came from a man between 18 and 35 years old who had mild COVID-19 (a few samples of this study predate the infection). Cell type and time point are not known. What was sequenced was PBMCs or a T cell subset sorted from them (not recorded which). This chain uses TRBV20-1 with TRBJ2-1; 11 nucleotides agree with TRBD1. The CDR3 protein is CSVNHPGTGGNEQFF. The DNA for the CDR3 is TGCAGTGTTAACCACCCCGGGACAGGGGGCAATGAGCAGTTCTTC.